The TCR beta chain described here comes from a study of beta chain features in type 1 diabetes. Since all of the isolated RNA was reverse transcribed, expressed TCRB transcripts were what got sequenced. Libraries were prepared by immunoSEQ multiplex PCR; TCRdb keeps only in-frame clonotypes and omits some of them. Here the sample spans under 90,000 clones, under 35% being singletons. This TCR was sampled from a woman under 30 in good health. The sequenced material came from stem cell memory CD4+ T cells from blood.

The chain's CDR3 is CASSLGLAGDTQYF. CDR3 sequence (DNA): TGTGCCAGCAGCTTGGGGCTAGCGGGGGATACGCAGTATTTT. This rearrangement joins TRBV7-2 to TRBJ2-3, with 9 positions matching TRBD2. This CDR3 comprises 14 residues. With V trimmed by 3 bases and J by 6 bases, 4 bases remained unmatched. CDR1 is SGHTA and CDR2 is FQGNSA in the germline V gene.